These 28 T cell receptor beta chains were all obtained from the same sample, sequenced in a study of blood T cell repertoires in COVID-19. The assay was immunoSEQ multiplex PCR, and TCRdb's table has in-frame clones only and misses some. The repertoire holds some 250,000 clones, with around nine tenths as singletons. The sequencing input was peripheral blood. These receptors all come from a woman in her 70s with active or convalescent COVID-19.

A single count supports this clone. The V and J genes are TRBV7-9 and TRBJ2-1, with a possible D match to TRBD2 (7 bases). The CDR3 has 13 amino acids. V was cut by 11 bases and J by 3 bases, with 14 bases left in between. Germline-derived CDR1 and CDR2 are SEHNR and FQNEAQ (reference sequence). CDR3 in DNA: TGTGCCGTCCATAGGGGGGGCTACAATGAGCAGTTCTTC. Translating gives CAVHRGGYNEQFF.

The CDR3 is CASSIGGRGVGTEAFF. The CDR3 DNA is TGTGCCAGCAGTATAGGGGGCAGGGGTGTAGGCACTGAAGCTTTCTTT. This chain links TRBV28 with TRBJ1-1; 7 bases are shared with TRBD1. The CDR3 extends over 16 amino acids. Germline V lookup: CDR1 MDHEN, CDR2 SYDVKM. V gave up 5 bases and J gave up 4 bases; unmatched junction bases: 13.

The sample holds one count of this clone. The genes are TRBV20-1 and TRBJ2-3, with D tentatively TRBD1 (6 bases). The V end was cut by 4 bases, the J end by 6 bases, with 8 bases between. There are 11 residues in the CDR3. Germline assignment: CDR1 DFQATT and CDR2 SNEGSKA (reference sequence). The chain's CDR3 is CSANQGDTQYF. Written as DNA, the CDR3 is TGCAGTGCTAACCAGGGGGATACGCAGTATTTT.

The gene calls are TRBV27 and TRBJ2-7; tentatively, D is TRBD1 (5 bases). Germline assignment: CDR1 MNHEY and CDR2 SMNVEV (reference sequence). The CDR3 length is 13 residues. V lost 6 bases and J 1 base, leaving 10 bases between the germline ends. This chain's CDR3 is CASSGTGSYEQYF. The CDR3 DNA is TGTGCCAGCAGCGGAACAGGTTCCTACGAGCAGTACTTC.

The chain is built from TRBV5-4 and TRBJ2-1; 11 bases line up with TRBD2. Trimming at V came to 1 base and at J to 7 bases, leaving 4 bases not matched to a gene. Per germline, CDR1 SGHNT and CDR2 YYREEE (reference sequence). This CDR3 spans 15 amino acids. This CDR3 reads CASSLRLAGPNEQFF. DNA of the CDR3: TGTGCCAGCAGCTTGAGACTAGCGGGGCCTAATGAGCAGTTCTTC.

CDR3 DNA sequence: TGTGCCAGCAGCGTGTACGGCAGGGTGGGGACTGAAGCTTTCTTT. As protein: CASSVYGRVGTEAFF. The rearrangement uses TRBV9 and TRBJ1-1, with D possibly matching TRBD1 (5 bases). Germline assignment: CDR1 SGDLS and CDR2 YYNGEE. V was pared by 2 bases and J by 5 bases, with 16 bases between. The CDR3 sequence is 15 residues long.

This sequence joins TRBV5-1 and TRBJ2-2; D may be TRBD2 (5 bases). V dropped 5 bases and J dropped 6 bases, with 11 bases sitting between them. The CDR3 covers 13 residues. Germline loops: CDR1 SGHRS, CDR2 YFSETQ. This chain's CDR3 is CASRHDGAGELFF. Written as DNA, the CDR3 is TGCGCCAGCAGACACGACGGGGCCGGGGAGCTGTTTTTT.

This clone was found once. The rearrangement uses TRBV6-1 and TRBJ1-1; 7 bases match TRBD1. The CDR3 spans 13 residues. Trimming at V came to 2 bases and at J to 7 bases, leaving 4 bases not matched to a gene. CDR1 and CDR2 from the germline V gene are MNHNS and SASEGT. The CDR3 DNA reads as TGTGCCAGCAGTGAACAGGGGGGAATTGAAGCTTTCTTT. It is translated as CASSEQGGIEAFF.

This clone was recorded only once. The CDR3 DNA reads TGTGCCAGCAGTTCTGGACTAGTGAACGAGCAGTACTTC. It is translated as CASSSGLVNEQYF. The chain has TRBV6-2 or TRBV6-3 and TRBJ2-7; 7 nucleotides agree with TRBD2. The germline V gene encodes CDR1 MNHEY and CDR2 SVGEGT. Germline trimming cut 4 bases from V and 5 bases from J; bases unmatched to any gene: 5. This CDR3 comprises 13 residues.

Comments on this clone: A read error may account for a junction end that differs from germline. V usage is TRBV7-9 and J usage is TRBJ1-4; D unresolved. Germline lookup yields CDR1 SEHNR and CDR2 FQNEAQ (reference sequence). The CDR3 has 13 amino acids. The CDR3 spells CASSPSFPVKPFF. The DNA of the CDR3 is TGTGCCAGCAGCCCATCCTTCCCAGTAAAACCGTTTTTT. Looking up the rest from reference TRBV7-9 and TRBJ1-4 gives the full variable domain: DTGVSQNPRHKITKRGQNVTFRCDPISEHNRLYWYRQTLGQGPEFLTYFQNEAQLEKSRLLSDRFSAERPKGSFSTLEIQRTEQGDSAMYLCASSPSFPVKPFFGSGTQLSVL.

The chain links TRBV24-1 to TRBJ1-1; 9 bases align to TRBD1. This CDR3 is built from 14 residues. The V segment lost 7 bases and the J segment 5 bases; nucleotides outside the gene matches: 7. Germline CDR1 reads KGHDR; CDR2 reads SFDVKD. The CDR3: CATREGQGVTEAFF. Here the CDR3 DNA reads TGTGCCACCAGGGAGGGACAGGGTGTGACTGAAGCTTTCTTT.

The chain uses TRBV6-2 or TRBV6-3 and TRBJ1-3; TRBD1 might be the D (5 bases). The germline gives CDR1 MNHEY, CDR2 SVGEGT. This CDR3 has 16 amino acids. Trimming took 5 bases from V and 2 from J, leaving 16 bases between them. The CDR3 loop is CASSNGWTLTGNTIYF. CDR3 sequence (DNA): TGTGCCAGCAGTAACGGATGGACACTTACTGGAAACACCATATATTTT.

The chain combines TRBV14 with TRBJ2-3; a possible D gene is TRBD2 (6 bases). The CDR3 is 13 amino acids. Germline V CDR1 and CDR2: SGHDN, FVKESK. V was trimmed by 8 bases and J by 2 bases, leaving 11 bases between them. CDR3: CASGTEFTDTQYF. The CDR3 DNA is TGTGCCAGCGGGACTGAATTCACAGATACGCAGTATTTT.

This clone appeared once. The chain carries TRBV15 and TRBJ2-7; perhaps TRBD1 as D (6 bases). The V and J ends lost 4 bases and 7 bases respectively, with 17 bases between them. Germline CDR1 is LNHNV and CDR2 is YYDKDF (reference sequence). The CDR3 totals 14 residues. CDR3 sequence reads: CATSTTGTYVEQYF. CDR3 DNA: TGTGCCACCAGCACTACAGGGACCTACGTAGAGCAGTACTTC.

The chain joins TRBV5-5 to TRBJ1-3; tentative D call: TRBD1 (5 bases). Germline V CDR1 and CDR2: SGHKS, YYEKEE (reference sequence). CDR3 length: 15 amino acids. Trimming shortened V by 4 bases and J by 3 bases, and 14 bases separated the two germline ends. CDR3: CASSPWTFNGNTIYF. CDR3 nucleotides: TGTGCCAGCAGCCCATGGACATTTAATGGAAACACCATATATTTT.

The genes are TRBV24-1 and TRBJ2-1; D not certain. The CDR3 loop spans 15 amino acids. V dropped 4 bases and J dropped 4 bases, with 13 bases sitting between them. Germline V lookup: CDR1 KGHDR, CDR2 SFDVKD. CDR3 coding DNA: TGTGCCACCAGTGAACCTAGAGCACTTTACAATGAGCAGTTCTTC. Amino acids: CATSEPRALYNEQFF.

Notes on this clone: Different DNA sequences within this sample yield the same CDR3. This rearrangement joins TRBV19 to TRBJ1-2; D remains unclear. Germline V gene data show CDR1 as LNHDA and CDR2 as SQIVND (reference sequence). This CDR3 has 14 residues. V shed 3 bases and J shed 0 bases, with 8 bases lying between them. CDR3: CASSMSGTNYGYTF. CDR3 DNA: TGTGCCAGTAGTATGTCCGGGACTAACTATGGCTACACCTTC. Full variable domain (outside the CDR3, taken from reference TRBV19 and TRBJ1-2): DGGITQSPKYLFRKEGQNVTLSCEQNLNHDAMYWYRQDPGQGLRLIYYSQIVNDFQKGDIAEGYSVSREKKESFPLTVTSAQKNPTAFYLCASSMSGTNYGYTFGSGTRLTVV.

The J gene is TRBJ2-3, the V gene TRBV11-2; 8 nucleotides match TRBD2. Germline lookup yields CDR1 SGHAT and CDR2 FQNNGV. The CDR3 totals 16 residues. V shed 4 bases, J shed 2 bases, and the junction held 8 bases outside the gene matches. The CDR3 loop is CASSSDLAGPTDTQYF. The CDR3 DNA reads as TGTGCCAGCAGCTCAGACTTAGCGGGGCCCACAGATACGCAGTATTTT.

J is TRBJ1-1 and V is TRBV18; D unclear. There are 13 residues in the CDR3. Germline-derived CDR1 and CDR2 are KGHSH and LQKENI. V dropped 0 bases and J dropped 0 bases, with 2 bases sitting between them. The CDR3: CASSPPMNTEAFF. The CDR3 bases are TGTGCCAGCTCACCACCCATGAACACTGAAGCTTTCTTT.

The rearrangement uses TRBV7-6 and TRBJ1-1; no reliable D call. In germline, CDR1 is SGHVS, CDR2 FNYEAQ. Trimming took off 7 bases at V and 6 bases at J, with 18 bases between the two ends. This CDR3 contains 14 residues. CDR3: CASTLGLGSAEAFF. Written as DNA, the CDR3 is TGTGCCAGCACCCTCGGGTTAGGTTCGGCTGAAGCTTTCTTT.

J is TRBJ1-2 and V is TRBV29-1; TRBD1 matches at 12 bases. The CDR3 loop spans 15 amino acids. V was clipped by 7 bases and J by 2 bases; unmatched bases: 8. CDR1 is SQVTM and CDR2 is ANQGSEA in the germline V gene. The CDR3 protein is CSAASGQGANYGYTF. The CDR3, as DNA: TGCAGCGCCGCCTCGGGACAGGGGGCGAACTATGGCTACACCTTC.

The chain combines TRBV2 with TRBJ1-5, with 9 bases matching TRBD1. This CDR3 spans 14 amino acids. V was clipped by 7 bases and J by 5 bases; unmatched bases: 6. CDR1 and CDR2 (germline): SNHLY, FYNNEI. CDR3 sequence: CASNWGQGDQPQHF. The CDR3 bases are TGTGCCAGCAATTGGGGACAGGGTGATCAGCCCCAGCATTTT. Full variable domain (remainder filled in from reference TRBV2 and TRBJ1-5): EPEVTQTPSHQVTQMGQEVILRCVPISNHLYFYWYRQILGQKVEFLVSFYNNEISEKSEIFDDQFSVERPDGSNFTLKIRSTKLEDSAMYFCASNWGQGDQPQHFGDGTRLSIL.

This sequence joins TRBV7-2 and TRBJ2-6; 7 bases are shared with TRBD2. There are 18 residues in the CDR3. Per the germline V gene, CDR1 is SGHTA and CDR2 is FQGNSA. The trim removed 5 bases at V and 4 bases at J, leaving 14 bases unmatched. The CDR3 nucleotides read TGTGCCAGCAGCCCACCGCCGAGGGCGGGGGTCGGGGCCAACGTCCTGACTTTC. Encoded protein: CASSPPPRAGVGANVLTF.

The V gene is TRBV28, the J gene TRBJ2-7; 9 nucleotides agree with TRBD2. V dropped 8 bases and J dropped 2; count of bases not matched to a gene: 7. CDR1 is MDHEN and CDR2 is SYDVKM in the germline V gene. This CDR3 comprises 14 residues. CDR3 region: CASGRRGGAYEQYF. CDR3 nucleotides: TGTGCCAGCGGTAGGCGCGGGGGGGCCTACGAGCAGTACTTC.

The J gene is TRBJ1-4, the V gene TRBV7-9; D perhaps matches TRBD1 (6 bases). The CDR3 length is 13 residues. CDR1 SEHNR and CDR2 FQNEAQ come from the germline V gene (reference sequence). Trimming took off 7 bases at V and 6 bases at J, with 12 bases between the two ends. The CDR3 bases are TGTGCCAGCACAAACAGGGCTGATGAAAAACTGTTTTTT. Translating it yields CASTNRADEKLFF.

The chain couples TRBV13 to TRBJ1-1; 9 bases map to TRBD1. CDR3 length: 15 amino acids. V was pared by 5 bases and J by 4 bases, with 8 bases of the junction left unmatched. Germline-derived CDR1 and CDR2 are PRHDT and FYEKMQ (reference sequence). The CDR3 DNA reads TGTGCCAGCAGCACAACAGGGGGCCTTGTCACTGAAGCTTTCTTT. This codes for CASSTTGGLVTEAFF.

This clone has just a few counts. J is TRBJ2-1 and V is TRBV27, with D unclear. CDR1 and CDR2 from the germline V gene are MNHEY and SMNVEV (reference sequence). V lost 3 bases, J lost 9 bases, and 9 bases lay in between. CDR3 length: 12 residues. This CDR3 reads CASSFGRGEQFF. CDR3 DNA: TGTGCCAGCAGTTTCGGAAGAGGTGAGCAGTTCTTC.

This rearrangement joins TRBV11-2 to TRBJ1-4; unclear D gene. Trimming removed 5 bases from V and 4 bases from J, with 11 bases in between. Germline CDR1 and CDR2: SGHAT and FQNNGV. The CDR3 loop spans 14 amino acids. CDR3 amino acids: CASSPQQSNEKLFF. The CDR3 region has the DNA TGTGCCAGCAGCCCCCAACAAAGTAATGAAAAACTGTTTTTT.